Below, 15 T cell receptor beta chains from the same sample are listed, as sequenced in a study of blood T cells in healthy people across ages. The authors ran a second PCR of about 7 to 12 cycles using a sample-barcoded 5' primer and a J-beta primer mix. TCRdb fed the 5' RACE reads into MiXCR, producing one record per CDR3 protein. The data contain 800,000 to 900,000 distinct CDR3 sequences, around 62% of them singletons. The sample taken for sequencing was blood. The receptors come from a man aged 25 to 45 in good health.

This rearrangement joins TRBV7-2 to TRBJ2-1, with TRBD1 as a possible D gene (6 bases). Looked up from germline, CDR1 is SGHTA and CDR2 is FQGNSA. The V end lost 3 bases, the J end lost 3 bases, and 12 bases lay between the germline ends. The CDR3 consists of 15 residues. CDR3 sequence (DNA): TGTGCCAGCAGCTTGAATGGACAGCTCTACAATGAGCAGTTCTTC. It is translated as CASSLNGQLYNEQFF.

This clonotype has only a few counts. The chain is built from TRBV5-1 and TRBJ2-3; D may be TRBD1 (6 bases). CDR3 size: 14 residues. Per germline, CDR1 SGHRS and CDR2 YFSETQ. Trimming took 4 bases from V and 2 from J, leaving 11 bases between them. The CDR3 coding sequence is TGCGCCAGCAGCGCCGGACAGCCCACAGATACGCAGTATTTT. This translates into CASSAGQPTDTQYF.

This chain uses TRBV20-1 with TRBJ1-5; no clear D. V lost 1 base and J lost 4, with 8 bases in between. This CDR3 has 13 amino acids. Germline V gene lookup returns CDR1 DFQATT and CDR2 SNEGSKA (reference sequence). This CDR3 is CSARGAPNQPQHF. The DNA for the CDR3 is TGCAGTGCTAGAGGGGCTCCTAATCAGCCCCAGCATTTT.

The V and J genes are TRBV7-2 and TRBJ2-3; 7 bases are shared with TRBD2. Germline-derived CDR1 and CDR2 are SGHTA and FQGNSA. V lost 0 bases, J lost 3 bases, and 9 bases stayed unmatched. The CDR3 has 17 amino acids. The CDR3 sequence: CASSLAGGAGSTDTQYF. As DNA, the CDR3 is TGTGCCAGCAGCTTAGCCGGTGGAGCGGGGAGTACAGATACGCAGTATTTT.

This chain joins TRBV20-1 and TRBJ2-4, with 8 bases fitting TRBD2. Judging by the DNA end, TRBJ2-5 fits better; the J call may be wrong. Per germline, CDR1 DFQATT and CDR2 SNEGSKA (reference sequence). The CDR3 has 12 amino acids. The CDR3 protein is CSAGLAPETQYF. The CDR3 region has the DNA TGCAGTGCCGGACTAGCCCCTGAGACCCAGTACTTC.

V gene TRBV9 combines with J gene TRBJ2-4; 8 bases align to TRBD2. The end of the DNA is better explained by TRBJ2-5, so the J call may be wrong. The CDR3 consists of 17 residues. Germline V gene data show CDR1 as SGDLS and CDR2 as YYNGEE. The chain's CDR3 is CASSVSGGALGRETQYF. The CDR3 DNA reads as TGTGCCAGCAGCGTTTCCGGGGGGGCCTTAGGGAGAGAGACCCAGTACTTC.

The rearrangement uses TRBV6-1 and TRBJ1-1; D is possibly TRBD1 (5 bases). The V gene lost 5 bases and the J gene lost 4 bases, with 11 bases spanning the gap. There are 13 residues in the CDR3. Germline CDR1 MNHNS, CDR2 SASEGT. In nucleotides, the CDR3 is TGTGCCAGCAGTCGGGGCGCGGGCACTGAAGCTTTCTTT. Its protein product is CASSRGAGTEAFF.

This chain connects TRBV7-6 to TRBJ2-3; D is unclear. The CDR3 is 15 amino acids. CDR1 is SGHVS, CDR2 FNYEAQ, per germline. V was clipped by 2 bases and J by 0 bases, with 9 bases between them. CDR3 amino acids: CASSLQAISTDTQYF. The CDR3 DNA follows: TGTGCCAGCAGCTTACAGGCTATAAGCACAGATACGCAGTATTTT. Using reference TRBV7-6 and TRBJ2-3 for the parts outside the CDR3, the full variable domain is GAGVSQSPRYKVTKRGQDVALRCDPISGHVSLYWYRQALGQGPEFLTYFNYEAQQDKSGLPNDRFSAERPEGSISTLTIQRTEQRDSAMYRCASSLQAISTDTQYFGPGTRLTVL.

This chain uses TRBV20-1 with TRBJ2-7, with D unclear. Germline CDR1 and CDR2: DFQATT and SNEGSKA (reference sequence). The V end was cut by 6 bases, the J end by 2 bases, with 11 bases between. The CDR3 loop spans 12 amino acids. CDR3 protein: CSAPDKTYEQYF. CDR3 bases: TGCAGTGCCCCCGACAAAACCTACGAGCAGTACTTC.

The chain is built from TRBV6-5 and TRBJ2-7; the match to TRBD1 covers 7 bases. CDR1 is MNHEY, CDR2 SVGAGI, per germline. Germline trimming cut 2 bases from V and 6 bases from J; bases unmatched to any gene: 7. The CDR3 runs 14 residues. The CDR3 sequence: CASSYATGFGEQYF. The CDR3 DNA sequence: TGTGCCAGCAGTTACGCGACAGGGTTTGGCGAGCAGTACTTC.

The chain's CDR3 is CASCRLTGTGMYEQYF. DNA for the CDR3: TGTGCCAGCTGCCGACTCACCGGGACAGGGATGTACGAGCAGTACTTC. V and J are TRBV5-8 and TRBJ2-7; 9 nucleotides agree with TRBD1. The junction had 15 bases not matched to a gene; V was cut back by 7 bases and J by 4 bases. Germline CDR1 is SGHTS and CDR2 is YDEGEE. The CDR3 is 16 residues long.

V is TRBV12-3 or TRBV12-4 and J is TRBJ2-3; 7 positions match TRBD1. The CDR3 is 14 amino acids. V gave up 5 bases and J gave up 5 bases; unmatched junction bases: 7. The CDR3 sequence is CASSPTGFGDTQYF. The CDR3 region has the DNA TGTGCCAGCAGTCCGACAGGGTTCGGAGATACGCAGTATTTT.

V usage is TRBV4-3 and J usage is TRBJ2-7, with D possibly TRBD1 on 6 matching bases. The germline CDR1 and CDR2 sequences are LGHNA and YSLEER. The CDR3 extends over 15 amino acids. Trimming removed 6 bases at V and 0 bases at J, with 15 bases between. CDR3 coding DNA: TGCGCCAGCAGTTATGACAGGTCGAGCTCCTACGAGCAGTACTTC. It yields the protein CASSYDRSSSYEQYF.

This rearrangement joins TRBV6-5 to TRBJ2-5; TRBD2 aligns across 7 bases. J lost 9 bases, V lost 0 bases, and 10 bases had no gene match. The CDR3 has 15 amino acids. Germline V lookup: CDR1 MNHEY, CDR2 SVGAGI. CDR3 region: CASSYSIDLAGAQYF. The CDR3 nucleotides read TGTGCCAGCAGTTACTCAATAGACCTGGCGGGGGCCCAGTACTTC.

V usage is TRBV12-3 or TRBV12-4 and J usage is TRBJ2-5; maybe TRBD2 (6 bases). The V gene lost 6 bases and the J gene lost 1 base, with 15 bases spanning the gap. CDR3 length equals 15 residues. This chain's CDR3 is CASSLRDSGQETQYF. CDR3 DNA: TGTGCCAGCAGCCTCCGGGACTCTGGCCAAGAGACCCAGTACTTC.